A single sample is the source of the 27 T cell receptor beta chains below, sequenced in a study of regulatory T cells in long-lasting Graves disease. The time point was: newly diagnosed GD, antithyroid drugs for less than 3 months. RNA from PBMCs was the source of the TCR library. HTBI primers from iRepertoire and Arm-PCR of CDR3 regions yielded the TCR beta libraries. In TCRdb, the multiplex PCR reads were re-called with MiXCR into one record per CDR3 protein. The data show about 540,000 distinct CDR3 sequences, around an eighth seen once. These same records also appear under a second study, on T cells in Graves' hyperthyroidism and ophthalmopathy.

The sample here was peripheral blood mononuclear cells (PBMCs), taken at new diagnosis, from a patient treated with antithyroid drugs. The receptors were sampled from a man aged 25-45 years with Graves disease.

The V gene is TRBV18, the J gene TRBJ2-7; TRBD2 matches 7 bases. The J segment lost 5 bases and the V segment lost 0 bases, leaving 7 bases of the junction unmatched. The length of the CDR3 is 15 residues. CDR1 and CDR2 (germline): KGHSH, LQKENI. Here the CDR3 DNA reads TGTGCCAGCTCACCACCTTGGGGGGGAGGCGACGAGCAGTACTTC. Its translation: CASSPPWGGGDEQYF.

This clonotype was found many times. V usage is TRBV11-3 and J usage is TRBJ2-1, with a possible D match to TRBD2 (7 bases). Trimming pared 5 bases from V and 9 bases from J, leaving 14 bases between. The CDR3 is 13 residues long. Germline V gene lookup returns CDR1 SGHNT and CDR2 YENEEA. The DNA of the CDR3 is TGTGCCAGCAGCCCAACAGGGAGGGGTGAGCAGTTCTTC. It translates to CASSPTGRGEQFF.

This clonotype was seen many times. V usage is TRBV7-2 and J usage is TRBJ2-7; 7 bases fit TRBD2. Germline CDR1 and CDR2: SGHTA and FQGNSA. V shed 0 bases and J 2 bases; nucleotides not matched to a gene: 4. CDR3 length: 15 amino acids. CDR3 in amino acids: CASSLAPAGTYEQYF. The CDR3 DNA follows: TGTGCCAGCAGCTTAGCGCCAGCGGGGACCTACGAGCAGTACTTC.

The chain recombines TRBV19 with TRBJ2-6; perhaps D is TRBD1 or TRBD2 (5 bases each). The CDR3 contains 15 residues. Germline CDR1 LNHDA, CDR2 SQIVND (reference sequence). Trimming took 4 bases from V and 4 from J, leaving 11 bases between them. CDR3 loop: CASSTGAGGANVLTF. The CDR3 DNA sequence: TGTGCCAGTAGTACCGGGGCTGGGGGGGCCAACGTCCTGACTTTC.

Ten or more counts support this clonotype. This chain connects TRBV30 to TRBJ2-5; either TRBD1 or TRBD2 may supply D (7 bases each). V lost 0 bases and J 9 bases, leaving 11 bases between the germline ends. Germline assignment: CDR1 GTSNPN and CDR2 SVGIG (reference sequence). The CDR3 runs to 12 residues. CDR3 loop: CAWSVPGGAQYF. In DNA, the CDR3 is TGTGCCTGGAGTGTACCAGGGGGGGCCCAGTACTTC.

This clonotype was counted ten times or more. The genes are TRBV12-3 or TRBV12-4 and TRBJ2-3; D unresolved. Trimming pared 6 bases from V and 0 bases from J, leaving 7 bases between. The CDR3 has 13 residues. CDR3 residues: CASRVRSTDTQYF. Written as DNA, the CDR3 is TGTGCCAGCAGAGTGCGGAGCACAGATACGCAGTATTTT.

The chain couples TRBV6-2 or TRBV6-3 to TRBJ2-6; D is unresolved. Germline CDR1 is MNHEY and CDR2 is SVGEGT. There are 16 residues in the CDR3. Deletions cut 5 bases from V and 3 bases from J, with 14 bases between. The CDR3, as DNA: TGTGCCAGCAGTGAAGCCCCCCCGGGTGGGGCCAACGTCCTGACTTTC. This encodes CASSEAPPGGANVLTF.

This clonotype was seen a few times. The chain joins TRBV9 to TRBJ2-1, with D possibly being TRBD2 (6 bases). CDR3 length equals 15 residues. Trimming removed 3 bases at V and 7 bases at J, with 17 bases between. In germline, CDR1 is SGDLS, CDR2 YYNGEE. The CDR3 loop is CASSAGTLELNEQFF. The CDR3 DNA reads TGTGCCAGCAGCGCCGGGACTTTAGAACTGAATGAGCAGTTCTTC.

The gene calls are TRBV20-1 and TRBJ2-7, with a tentative D call TRBD1 (6 bases). V was cut by 6 bases and J by 3 bases, with 9 bases left in between. CDR1 and CDR2 from the germline V gene are DFQATT and SNEGSKA (reference sequence). The CDR3 extends over 11 amino acids. In DNA, the CDR3 is TGCAGTGCAAAACAGGGCTACGAGCAGTACTTC. It specifies CSAKQGYEQYF.

This clonotype was counted at least ten times. The chain joins TRBV30 to TRBJ2-2; 7 nucleotides match TRBD1. The ends lost 5 bases at V and 0 bases at J; junction bases unmatched: 12. The CDR3 has 17 residues. Germline V gene data show CDR1 as GTSNPN and CDR2 as SVGIG (reference sequence). CDR3 DNA: TGTGCCTGGGATACCTGGACAGGCCCTTCGAACACCGGGGAGCTGTTTTTT. This codes for CAWDTWTGPSNTGELFF.

This clonotype has more than one count but fewer than ten. The rearrangement links TRBV3-1 to TRBJ1-2; D is undetermined. This CDR3 contains 16 residues. Germline assignment: CDR1 LGHDT and CDR2 YNNKEL (reference sequence). V was clipped by 1 base and J by 2 bases, with 14 bases between them. CDR3 DNA: TGTGCCAGCAGCCAAGGGACGATGGGCTTCAACTATGGCTACACCTTC. It specifies CASSQGTMGFNYGYTF.

This clonotype has at least ten counts. The rearrangement links TRBV5-5 to TRBJ2-1, with unresolved D. V dropped 7 bases and J dropped 0 bases, with 17 bases sitting between them. This CDR3 is built from 16 residues. From germline, CDR1 is SGHKS and CDR2 YYEKEE (reference sequence). In DNA form, the CDR3 reads TGTGCCAGCGTCCTGGGCGGCCCAAGCTCCTACAATGAGCAGTTCTTC. It is translated as CASVLGGPSSYNEQFF.

Ten or more counts support this clonotype. The CDR3 region is CSGSKGTGFHEQYF. The DNA for the CDR3 is TGCAGCGGTAGTAAAGGGACAGGGTTCCACGAGCAGTACTTC. The rearrangement joins TRBV29-1 to TRBJ2-7; the match to TRBD1 covers 9 bases. Trimming at V came to 7 bases and at J to 5 bases, leaving 12 bases not matched to a gene. The CDR3 spans 14 residues. Germline V CDR1 and CDR2: SQVTM, ANQGSEA.

This clonotype was seen many times. The rearrangement joins TRBV29-1 to TRBJ1-1; no definite D call. V lost 5 bases and J 1 base, leaving 14 bases between the germline ends. Germline CDR1 SQVTM, CDR2 ANQGSEA. There are 14 residues in the CDR3. The CDR3 bases are TGCAGCGTTTACAAGCGTCCAGGGAACACTGAAGCTTTCTTT. Residues: CSVYKRPGNTEAFF.

This clonotype was found a few times. The chain links TRBV7-3 to TRBJ2-1; D unresolved. Germline CDR1 SGHTA, CDR2 FQGTGA. The V end was cut by 1 base, the J end by 9 bases, with 10 bases between. The length of the CDR3 is 13 residues. The DNA of the CDR3 is TGTGCCAGCAGCTTAATCAGCAGAAGTGAGCAGTTCTTC. It specifies CASSLISRSEQFF.

This clonotype has a count of ten or more. Germline and junction disagree at one end, which may indicate a read error. The genes are TRBV2 and TRBJ2-3; TRBD2 matches at 11 bases. Germline V gene lookup returns CDR1 SNHLY and CDR2 FYNNEI. This CDR3 contains 15 residues. As DNA, the CDR3 is TGTGCCAGCAGGGAAGGACTAGCGGGCCACCTTCGTCGGTATTTT. Amino acid sequence: CASREGLAGHLRRYF.

This clonotype was counted ten times or more. J is TRBJ2-1 and V is TRBV24-1; D uncertain. The V end was cut by 7 bases, the J end by 5 bases, with 5 bases between. The CDR3 extends over 11 amino acids. Germline V gene lookup returns CDR1 KGHDR and CDR2 SFDVKD. In DNA form, the CDR3 reads TGTGCCACCAGCGTTCACAATGAGCAGTTCTTC. Encoded protein: CATSVHNEQFF.

This clonotype was seen repeatedly, ten times or more. The V call is TRBV2, the J call TRBJ2-7; D gene ambiguous. CDR1 is SNHLY and CDR2 is FYNNEI in the germline V gene. The germline V and J ends were trimmed by 3 bases and 0 bases, with 15 bases remaining between them. The CDR3 runs to 16 residues. The CDR3 DNA follows: TGTGCCAGCAGTGATAGGACCGGCAGCCTCTCCTACGAGCAGTACTTC. Amino acids: CASSDRTGSLSYEQYF.

This clonotype was seen repeatedly, ten times or more. The chain employs TRBV2 and TRBJ2-1; no clear D. CDR3 size: 11 residues. The V gene lost 8 bases and the J gene lost 8 bases, with 10 bases spanning the gap. Germline CDR1 SNHLY, CDR2 FYNNEI. The CDR3 DNA reads as TGTGCCAGCTCGCAAGGCGATGAGCAGTTCTTC. Translation gives CASSQGDEQFF.

This clonotype was seen ten or more times. The gene calls are TRBV28 and TRBJ2-7; either TRBD1 or TRBD2 may fit D (5 bases each). CDR1 MDHEN and CDR2 SYDVKM come from the germline V gene. V dropped 2 bases and J dropped 3 bases, with 14 bases sitting between them. The CDR3 consists of 15 residues. The CDR3 here is CASSLRGREHYEQYF. The CDR3 bases are TGTGCCAGCAGTTTACGTGGCAGGGAGCACTACGAGCAGTACTTC.

The chain has TRBV12-3 or TRBV12-4 and TRBJ1-5; D uncertain. The CDR3 runs 13 residues. V shed 5 bases and J shed 4 bases, with 9 bases lying between them. CDR3 in DNA: TGTGCCAGCAGTCGAACAATGAATCAGCCCCAGCATTTT. It yields the protein CASSRTMNQPQHF.

This clonotype was observed at least ten times. The rearrangement joins TRBV11-2 to TRBJ1-2; D is uncertain. CDR3 length: 17 amino acids. The V end was cut by 2 bases, the J end by 4 bases, with 20 bases between. From germline, CDR1 is SGHAT and CDR2 FQNNGV. The CDR3, as DNA: TGTGCCAGCAGCTTAACTGGAACACGTTGGGGAAGCTATGGCTACACCTTC. Protein: CASSLTGTRWGSYGYTF.

This clonotype showed up just a few times. The chain combines TRBV12-3 or TRBV12-4 with TRBJ2-7; D possibly corresponds to TRBD2 (5 bases). The CDR3 consists of 12 residues. V lost 7 bases and J 4 bases, leaving 11 bases between the germline ends. Written as DNA, the CDR3 is TGTGCCAGCACCCCGGACTTTTACGAGCAGTACTTC. It encodes CASTPDFYEQYF.

Worth noting for this clonotype: The CDR3 does not end in the conserved phenylalanine or tryptophan, so this is likely a read error. The DNA is omitted, as the CDR3 cannot be located on it reliably, and the CDR3 follows TCRdb's listing. The V and J genes are TRBV7-2 and TRBJ2-3; TRBD1 is the table's D call and was not checked against the DNA. The CDR3 sequence runs 16 residues, both termini included. Germline CDR1 is SGHTA and CDR2 is FQGNSA. CDR3 residues: CASPKGRDASTDTQYS.

This clonotype was counted many times. The chain combines TRBV9 with TRBJ1-2; D call uncertain. CDR3 size: 16 residues. The V gene's germline CDR1 is SGDLS and CDR2 YYNGEE. The V end was cut by 4 bases, the J end by 4 bases, with 20 bases between. Here the CDR3 reads CASSPAAGRTIYGYTF. As DNA, the CDR3 is TGTGCCAGCAGCCCAGCCGCCGGACGGACCATCTATGGCTACACCTTC.

Ten or more counts support this clonotype. V usage is TRBV6-1 and J usage is TRBJ2-1, with D possibly matching TRBD2 (6 bases). V shed 6 bases and J shed 7 bases, with 13 bases lying between them. The length of the CDR3 is 13 residues. Per the germline V gene, CDR1 is MNHNS and CDR2 is SASEGT. As DNA, the CDR3 is TGTGCCAGCAGACCGGGACTCTGGAATGAGCAGTTCTTC. It translates to CASRPGLWNEQFF.

This clonotype has ten or more counts. J is TRBJ2-4 and V is TRBV5-1; 9 bases match TRBD2. The J segment lost 7 bases and the V segment lost 3 bases, leaving 5 bases of the junction unmatched. CDR1 and CDR2 (germline): SGHRS, YFSETQ. The CDR3 covers 14 residues. The CDR3 protein is CASSSSGEGNIQYF. As DNA, the CDR3 is TGCGCCAGCAGCTCTAGCGGGGAAGGGAACATTCAGTACTTC.